The 3 T cell receptor beta chains reported below all come from one sample, sequenced in a study of metastatic and nonmetastatic thyroid tumors. Until they underwent thyroid surgery, no patient had received any treatment. With MiXCR, TCRdb called clones anew from the PCR reads. The data contain about 24,000 clones, 21% of them seen just once; the ten biggest clones take up 10% to 15%. Material: blood. The origin of the receptors is a male donor with papillary thyroid cancer or a benign thyroid nodule (not recorded which). Some clones in this sample may be carry-over from other donors' samples.

The V gene is TRBV7-8, the J gene TRBJ2-7; D gene unclear. Germline V gene data show CDR1 as SGHVS and CDR2 as FQNEAQ. The CDR3 runs 15 residues. V was shortened by 1 base and J by 5 bases, with 15 bases between the two germline ends. The CDR3 loop is CASSLDLWSAHEQYF. The DNA of the CDR3 is TGTGCCAGCAGCTTAGACCTTTGGTCCGCCCACGAGCAGTACTTC. The entire variable domain, with the rest obtained from reference TRBV7-8 and TRBJ2-7, is as follows: GAGVSQSPRYKVAKRGQDVALRCDPISGHVSLFWYQQALGQGPEFLTYFQNEAQLDKSGLPSDRFFAERPEGSVSTLKIQRTQQEDSAVYLCASSLDLWSAHEQYFGPGTRLTVT.

This chain uses TRBV28 with TRBJ2-6; D gene uncertain. Per the germline V gene, CDR1 is MDHEN and CDR2 is SYDVKM. This CDR3 has 15 residues. V shed 9 bases and J shed 3 bases, with 15 bases lying between them. The CDR3 spells CASSPFKYGANVLTF. For the CDR3, the DNA is TGTGCCAGTAGCCCCTTTAAATATGGGGCCAACGTCCTGACTTTC.

This chain joins TRBV20-1 and TRBJ1-2, with a weak D call TRBD1 (5 bases). V lost 0 bases, J lost 0 bases, and 20 bases lay in between. Germline values: CDR1 DFQATT, CDR2 SNEGSKA (reference sequence). This CDR3 is 18 amino acids long. For the CDR3, the DNA is TGCAGTGCTAGAGATCCCCGACCGGGGGGACGGGCTAACTATGGCTACACCTTC. It codes for CSARDPRPGGRANYGYTF.